This paragraph reports one T cell receptor beta chain. What it binds is unknown. The germline gene is not matched at one end of the junction; a read error may be the cause. The template for TCR beta VDJ and CDR3 sequence profiling was genomic DNA. Via MiXCR, TCRdb re-called the reads, giving one row per CDR3 protein. This sample has hundreds of thousands of distinct CDR3 sequences; more than 25% occur once, and the top ten carry 0.8% to 0.85%. This CDR3 contains 16 residues. Germline lookup yields CDR1 SGHDN and CDR2 FVKESK. The data stem from a study of CD8+CD57+ T cells in acquired aplastic anemia. Study as a whole: DNA from sorted CD4+ and CD8+ cells averaged around 3.2 ug.

Patients who underwent sequencing had shown CD8+CD57+ cell expansion by flow cytometry. Patients had undergone no therapy by the time their blood was sampled. Study findings and constraints: The same twenty-nine CD8+ CDR3 sequences occurred in patients and in controls.

The clonotype comes from a human donor with aplastic anemia. The sample comprised sorted CD4+, CD8+, or CD8+CD57+ T cells (not recorded which) from PBMCs. V is TRBV14 and J is TRBJ1-3; D remains unclear. CDR3 protein: CASNQEVSLRGNTIYF. The CDR3 DNA reads TGTGCCAGCAACCAAGAGGTGTCCCTGAGGGGAAACACCATATATTTT. The variable domain in full, completed from reference TRBV14 and TRBJ1-3, reads EAGVTQFPSHSVIEKGQTVTLRCDPISGHDNLYWYRRVMGKEIKFLLHFVKESKQDESGMPNNRFLAERTGGTYSTLKVQPAELEDSGVYFCASNQEVSLRGNTIYFGEGSWLTVV.